This T cell receptor beta chain is from a study of chemoradiotherapy in HPV16-positive cancers. Study results and limitations: Candidate HPV-specific clones and E7-related TCR motifs grew in tumor during treatment.

Germline CDR1 and CDR2: MNHNY and SVGAGI (reference sequence). Trimming pared 10 bases from V and 8 bases from J, leaving 20 bases between. This CDR3 is 13 amino acids long. Data came from immunoSEQ multiplex PCR; TCRdb stores just in-frame clones and leaves some out. The table shows 40,000 to 65,000 clones, with more than 90% occurring only once. For this clone: Its antigen remains unidentified.

The V call is TRBV6-6, the J call TRBJ1-1; the D gene is possibly TRBD1 (5 bases). This clonotype originated in a human donor with HPV-associated anogenital cancer. The source material was blood, sampled from a patient who underwent chemoradiotherapy. The CDR3 DNA reads TGTGCCACCCAGGGAACCGGGCCGAGAGAAGCTTTCTTT. It translates to CATQGTGPREAFF.